Below, 28 T cell receptor beta chains from the same sample are listed, as sequenced in a study of human CD8 memory T cell subsets. Sequencing libraries of TCR beta were made by UMI-labeled 5' RACE. TCRdb re-called the 5' RACE reads and shows each CDR3 protein once, DNA omitted. There are fewer than 7,500 distinct CDR3 sequences in the sample, with around 20% held by the top ten. Specimen: CD8+ T cells from PBMCs. The receptors were sampled from a human donor in good health.

V is TRBV2 and J is TRBJ1-1. Germline assignment: CDR1 SNHLY and CDR2 FYNNEI. The CDR3 contains 15 residues. The CDR3 loop reads CASSEQAATNTEAFF. The complete variable domain, with remaining parts taken from reference TRBV2 and TRBJ1-1, reads EPEVTQTPSHQVTQMGQEVILRCVPISNHLYFYWYRQILGQKVEFLVSFYNNEISEKSEIFDDQFSVERPDGSNFTLKIRSTKLEDSAMYFCASSEQAATNTEAFFGQGTRLTVV.

The V call is TRBV9, the J call TRBJ2-7; TCRdb names TRBD1, which stays unverified in the absence of DNA. The germline gives CDR1 SGDLS, CDR2 YYNGEE. This CDR3 contains 13 residues. CDR3: CASSPAGHIEQYF.

V is TRBV7-8 and J is TRBJ1-6; TCRdb's D call of TRBD1 is untestable without DNA. CDR3 length: 14 amino acids. The germline gives CDR1 SGHVS, CDR2 FQNEAQ. This CDR3 reads CASRGGPYNSPLHF.

The chain employs TRBV30 and TRBJ2-7; TCRdb's D call of TRBD2 is untestable without DNA. The CDR3 spans 12 residues. The germline CDR1 and CDR2 sequences are GTSNPN and SVGIG (reference sequence). CDR3: CAWGLQPNEQYF.

This chain uses TRBV27 with TRBJ1-2; TCRdb returns TRBD1, unconfirmable since there is no DNA. Per germline, CDR1 MNHEY and CDR2 SMNVEV (reference sequence). The CDR3 contains 16 residues. The CDR3 is CASSPEDRGHSSGYTF.

This chain connects TRBV12-3 or TRBV12-4 to TRBJ2-3; as DNA is missing, the TRBD1 call by TCRdb cannot be tested. This CDR3 contains 15 residues. The CDR3 sequence: CASSPRDEDTDTQYF.

The J gene is TRBJ1-1, the V gene TRBV6-4; absent DNA, TCRdb's TRBD1 call cannot be checked. The CDR3 consists of 15 residues. The V gene's germline CDR1 is MRHNA and CDR2 SNTAGT. Here the CDR3 reads CASSPGPDGGTEAFF.

V usage is TRBV27 and J usage is TRBJ2-7. This CDR3 has 14 residues. Germline-derived CDR1 and CDR2 are MNHEY and SMNVEV (reference sequence). The CDR3 loop is CASSLSSGTYEQYF.

CDR3 region: CASSVADRAGEQYF. The V call is TRBV9, the J call TRBJ2-7; the TRBD1 assignment by TCRdb is unverifiable without DNA. This CDR3 has 14 amino acids. CDR1 SGDLS and CDR2 YYNGEE come from the germline V gene. Full variable domain (remainder filled in from reference TRBV9 and TRBJ2-7): DSGVTQTPKHLITATGQRVTLRCSPRSGDLSVYWYQQSLDQGLQFLIQYYNGEERAKGNILERFSAQQFPDLHSELNLSSLELGDSALYFCASSVADRAGEQYFGPGTRLTVT.

The rearrangement links TRBV25-1 to TRBJ1-2. CDR1 is MGHDK and CDR2 is SYGVNS in the germline V gene. The CDR3 runs 15 residues. CDR3 amino acids: CASSEIGVSSYGYTF.

J is TRBJ2-1 and V is TRBV27; TCRdb's D call of TRBD2 is untestable without DNA. CDR3 size: 15 residues. Germline loops: CDR1 MNHEY, CDR2 SMNVEV (reference sequence). The CDR3 spells CASSPLAGGLDEQFF.

Here the CDR3 reads CATSRDARAETQYF. The chain is built from TRBV15 and TRBJ2-5; TCRdb calls TRBD1, which cannot be checked without DNA. Germline V gene lookup returns CDR1 LNHNV and CDR2 YYDKDF (reference sequence). The CDR3 contains 14 residues.

The rearrangement uses TRBV28 and TRBJ1-5. From germline, CDR1 is MDHEN and CDR2 SYDVKM. There are 11 residues in the CDR3. The CDR3 spells CASRVNQPQHF.

This clonotype registers medium-sized by frequency. The chain employs TRBV7-9 and TRBJ1-5; TCRdb indicates TRBD1, and absent DNA this call remains unverified. The CDR3 is 15 amino acids. Germline CDR1 SEHNR, CDR2 FQNEAQ (reference sequence). CDR3 in amino acids: CASSPWGGAEQPQHF.

Its frequency marks this clonotype as medium-sized (0.01 to 0.1%). The chain's CDR3 is CASAKPPGESGNTIYF. V is TRBV12-5 and J is TRBJ1-3; the D call from TCRdb, TRBD1, cannot be confirmed without DNA. The length of the CDR3 is 16 residues. The germline gives CDR1 LGHNT, CDR2 FRNRAP.

The rearrangement links TRBV24-1 to TRBJ2-2; lacking DNA, the TRBD1 call made by TCRdb goes unchecked. This CDR3 is built from 14 residues. CDR1 KGHDR and CDR2 SFDVKD come from the germline V gene. The CDR3 region is CATSAPGNTGELFF.

This sequence joins TRBV7-9 and TRBJ2-5; TCRdb's assignment of TRBD2 cannot be checked, as there is no DNA. This CDR3 comprises 14 residues. The germline CDR1 and CDR2 sequences are SEHNR and FQNEAQ (reference sequence). The CDR3 region is CASSLMRDGETQYF.

V is TRBV19 and J is TRBJ1-2. Germline V gene data show CDR1 as LNHDA and CDR2 as SQIVND (reference sequence). CDR3 length equals 12 residues. Here the CDR3 reads CASWDSLYGYTF.

The chain is built from TRBV7-6 and TRBJ1-1; TCRdb returns TRBD1, unconfirmable since there is no DNA. The length of the CDR3 is 15 residues. In germline, CDR1 is SGHVS, CDR2 FNYEAQ. CDR3 in amino acids: CASSTRQGVETEAFF.

This chain links TRBV6-4 with TRBJ2-3; TCRdb outputs TRBD2, but without DNA this stays unchecked. Germline V gene data show CDR1 as MRHNA and CDR2 as SNTAGT. CDR3 size: 15 residues. CDR3 loop: CASSDSLAGADTQYF.

The chain employs TRBV15 and TRBJ2-5; TCRdb picks TRBD1, but there is no DNA to check that call. Looked up from germline, CDR1 is LNHNV and CDR2 is YYDKDF (reference sequence). This CDR3 region has 15 residues. The CDR3 spells CATSRDTGGQETQYF.

This chain joins TRBV5-1 and TRBJ2-3; TCRdb calls TRBD2, which cannot be checked without DNA. This CDR3 region has 15 residues. Germline CDR1 SGHRS, CDR2 YFSETQ. The CDR3: CASSSGTSSTDTQYF.

Frequency places this clonotype as medium-sized (0.01 to 0.1%). The chain couples TRBV19 to TRBJ1-1. The germline CDR1 and CDR2 sequences are LNHDA and SQIVND (reference sequence). The CDR3 totals 14 residues. The CDR3 is CASTPADLNTEAFF.

This chain links TRBV28 with TRBJ2-3; TCRdb's D call, TRBD1, is unchecked because there is no DNA. Germline V CDR1 and CDR2: MDHEN, SYDVKM. The CDR3 sequence is 15 residues long. CDR3 sequence reads: CASSPGTGSADTQYF.

The chain joins TRBV20-1 to TRBJ1-5; TCRdb's D gene call, TRBD1, goes unchecked for lack of DNA. CDR3 length: 16 residues. The germline V gene has CDR1 DFQATT and CDR2 SNEGSKA (reference sequence). CDR3 protein: CSATDTFTGLYQPQHF.

This clonotype counts as medium-sized by frequency. The chain couples TRBV29-1 to TRBJ2-1; TCRdb gives TRBD2 as the D gene, but with no DNA this cannot be confirmed. The CDR3 extends over 15 amino acids. The V gene's germline CDR1 is SQVTM and CDR2 ANQGSEA. The CDR3 here is CSVGGGTLASNEQFF.

The V call is TRBV5-5, the J call TRBJ2-1; there is no DNA to check the TCRdb D call of TRBD1. This CDR3 has 14 residues. Germline-derived CDR1 and CDR2 are SGHKS and YYEKEE (reference sequence). Here the CDR3 reads CASSFWTGYDEQFF.

The chain couples TRBV7-9 to TRBJ2-1; no DNA is available, so the TRBD2 call from TCRdb remains unchecked. Germline CDR1 reads SEHNR; CDR2 reads FQNEAQ (reference sequence). The CDR3 consists of 15 residues. CDR3 loop: CASSLTSGGATEQFF. The variable domain in full, with the rest retrieved from reference TRBV7-9 and TRBJ2-1, is DTGVSQNPRHKITKRGQNVTFRCDPISEHNRLYWYRQTLGQGPEFLTYFQNEAQLEKSRLLSDRFSAERPKGSFSTLEIQRTEQGDSAMYLCASSLTSGGATEQFFGPGTRLTVL.